These 7 T cell receptor beta chains were all obtained from the same sample, sequenced in a study of T cells after yellow fever vaccination. Each CDR3 protein gets one entry after TCRdb re-called the 5' RACE reads with MiXCR. The sample holds about 340,000 distinct CDR3 sequences; around an eighth are singletons and the top ten take 2.5% to 4%. This specimen consisted of CD4+ T cells sorted from PBMCs, obtained 15 days after the yellow fever booster vaccination. The receptor source for this set is a young man who received the YFV17D yellow fever vaccine.

In its sample, this clonotype was seen a few times. The gene calls are TRBV10-3 and TRBJ2-5, with D uncertain. Trimming took 6 bases from V and 5 from J, leaving 16 bases between them. Germline V lookup: CDR1 ENHRY, CDR2 SYGVKD. This CDR3 comprises 14 residues. The CDR3 sequence: CAISTTPLGETQYF. DNA of the CDR3: TGTGCCATCAGCACGACTCCCCTGGGCGAGACCCAGTACTTC.

The rearrangement links TRBV7-3 to TRBJ2-2, with 9 bases fitting TRBD1. V trimming: 2 bases; J trimming: 6 bases; junction bases outside the gene matches: 1. Germline CDR1 is SGHTA and CDR2 is FQGTGA. CDR3 length: 14 amino acids. The CDR3 reads CASSLGTGPGELFF. CDR3 coding DNA: TGTGCCAGCAGCTTAGGGACAGGGCCCGGGGAGCTGTTTTTT.

The table lists this clonotype with a few counts. The V call is TRBV7-9, the J call TRBJ2-4; tentative D call: TRBD2 (7 bases). Germline V gives CDR1 SEHNR, CDR2 FQNEAQ (reference sequence). This CDR3 region has 14 residues. V lost 5 bases and J 5 bases, leaving 13 bases between the germline ends. The CDR3 bases are TGTGCCAGCAGCGCCACCGGGGGGCAAAACATTCAGTACTTC. Encoded protein: CASSATGGQNIQYF. The full variable domain, with the rest looked up from reference TRBV7-9 and TRBJ2-4, is DTGVSQNPRHKITKRGQNVTFRCDPISEHNRLYWYRQTLGQGPEFLTYFQNEAQLEKSRLLSDRFSAERPKGSFSTLEIQRTEQGDSAMYLCASSATGGQNIQYFGAGTRLSVL.

The chain links TRBV14 to TRBJ2-7, with D perhaps given as TRBD1 or TRBD2 (5 bases each). Germline V gene data show CDR1 as SGHDN and CDR2 as FVKESK. CDR3 size: 15 residues. Trimming cost V 1 base and J 0 bases, with 10 bases left between them. The CDR3 coding sequence is TGTGCCAGCAGCCAAGGCCGGGACCACTCCTACGAGCAGTACTTC. It specifies CASSQGRDHSYEQYF.

This clonotype was recorded a few times. The gene calls are TRBV4-1 and TRBJ1-1, with no clear D. The CDR3 has 14 residues. Germline V CDR1 and CDR2: MGHRA, YSYEKL. The V end lost 1 base, the J end lost 5 bases, and 11 bases lay between the germline ends. The CDR3 loop is CASSQVHKLTEAFF. As DNA, the CDR3 is TGCGCCAGCAGCCAAGTCCATAAGTTGACTGAAGCTTTCTTT.

This clonotype was counted ten times or more. The chain has TRBV12-3 or TRBV12-4 and TRBJ2-3; D is undetermined. The CDR3 is 14 residues long. Trimming took 8 bases from V and 4 from J, leaving 16 bases between them. The CDR3 nucleotides read TGTGCCAGCTCCACCGTCGGAGCCGCAGATACGCAGTATTTT. It is translated as CASSTVGAADTQYF.

The chain recombines TRBV10-3 with TRBJ2-3; 7 bases are shared with TRBD1. CDR1 and CDR2 (germline): ENHRY, SYGVKD. The CDR3 is 14 residues long. Trimming removed 3 bases from V and 6 bases from J; junction bases left unmatched: 6. The CDR3 DNA sequence: TGTGCCATCAGTGACCAGACAGGGCTTGATACGCAGTATTTT. Translated: CAISDQTGLDTQYF.